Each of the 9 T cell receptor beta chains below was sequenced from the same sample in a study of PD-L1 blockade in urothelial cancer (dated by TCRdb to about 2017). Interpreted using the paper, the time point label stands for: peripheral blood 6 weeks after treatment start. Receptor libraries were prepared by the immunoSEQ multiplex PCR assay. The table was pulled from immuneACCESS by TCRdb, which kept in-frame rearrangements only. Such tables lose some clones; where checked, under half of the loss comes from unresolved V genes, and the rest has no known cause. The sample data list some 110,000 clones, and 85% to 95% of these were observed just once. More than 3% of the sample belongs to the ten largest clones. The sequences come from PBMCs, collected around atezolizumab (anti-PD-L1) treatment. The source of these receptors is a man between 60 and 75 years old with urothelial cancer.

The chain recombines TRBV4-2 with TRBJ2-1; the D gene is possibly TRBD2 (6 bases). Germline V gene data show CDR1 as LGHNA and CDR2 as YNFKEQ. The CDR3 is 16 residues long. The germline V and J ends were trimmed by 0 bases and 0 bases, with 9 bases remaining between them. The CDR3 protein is CASSQEGGNSYNEQFF. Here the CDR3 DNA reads TGTGCCAGCAGCCAAGAGGGGGGAAACTCCTACAATGAGCAGTTCTTC.

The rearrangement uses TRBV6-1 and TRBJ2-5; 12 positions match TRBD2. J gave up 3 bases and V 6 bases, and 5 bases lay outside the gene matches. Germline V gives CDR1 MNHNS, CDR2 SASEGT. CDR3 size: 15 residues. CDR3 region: CASSLGLAGKETQYF. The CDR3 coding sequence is TGTGCCAGCAGCTTAGGACTAGCGGGGAAAGAGACCCAGTACTTC.

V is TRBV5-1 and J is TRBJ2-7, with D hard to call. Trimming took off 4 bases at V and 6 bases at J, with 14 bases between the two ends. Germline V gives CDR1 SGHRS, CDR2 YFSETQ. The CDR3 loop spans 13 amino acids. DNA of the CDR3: TGCGCCAGCAGCCCCCGTAGAGCGACCGAGCAGTACTTC. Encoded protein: CASSPRRATEQYF.

CDR3 amino acids: CSVRDSKLNEKLFF. The CDR3 DNA follows: TGCAGCGTCCGGGACAGCAAACTCAATGAAAAACTGTTTTTT. The genes are TRBV29-1 and TRBJ1-4, with 7 nucleotides matching TRBD1. Trimming cost V 6 bases and J 5 bases; bases outside gene matches: 9. CDR1 and CDR2 from the germline V gene are SQVTM and ANQGSEA. This CDR3 has 14 residues.

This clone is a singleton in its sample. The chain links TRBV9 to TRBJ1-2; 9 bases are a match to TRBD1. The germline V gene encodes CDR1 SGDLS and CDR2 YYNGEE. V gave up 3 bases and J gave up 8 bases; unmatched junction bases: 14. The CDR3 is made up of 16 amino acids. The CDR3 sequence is CASSDSHRDRERGYTF. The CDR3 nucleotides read TGTGCCAGCAGCGACTCCCACCGGGACAGGGAACGGGGCTACACCTTC.

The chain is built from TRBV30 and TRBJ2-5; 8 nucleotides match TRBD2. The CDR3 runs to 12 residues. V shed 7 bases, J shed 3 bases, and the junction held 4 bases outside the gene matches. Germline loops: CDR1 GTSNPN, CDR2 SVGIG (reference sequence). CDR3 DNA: TGTGCCTCCCACGGGGGGGAAGAGACCCAGTACTTC. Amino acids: CASHGGEETQYF.

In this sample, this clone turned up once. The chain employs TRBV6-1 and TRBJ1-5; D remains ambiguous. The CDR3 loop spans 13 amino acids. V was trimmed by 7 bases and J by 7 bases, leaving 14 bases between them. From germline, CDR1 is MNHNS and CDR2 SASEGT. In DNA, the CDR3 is TGTGCCAGCAATGAGTCGCGGGTCCAGCCCCAGCATTTT. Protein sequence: CASNESRVQPQHF.

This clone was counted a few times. The CDR3 nucleotides are TGTGCCACCAGCAGTGGGAGGGGGTTGGTTGAGCAGTTCTTC. Its protein is CATSSGRGLVEQFF. The rearrangement joins TRBV15 to TRBJ2-1, with D possibly being TRBD2 (7 bases). The CDR3 is 14 residues long. Germline V gene data show CDR1 as LNHNV and CDR2 as YYDKDF (reference sequence). The germline V and J ends were trimmed by 3 bases and 9 bases, with 15 bases remaining between them.

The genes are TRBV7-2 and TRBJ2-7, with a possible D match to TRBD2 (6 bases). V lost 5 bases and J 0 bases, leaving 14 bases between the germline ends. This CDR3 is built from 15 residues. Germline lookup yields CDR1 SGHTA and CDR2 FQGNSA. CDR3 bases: TGTGCCAGCAGCGAGACCGGGACTTACTCCTACGAGCAGTACTTC. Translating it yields CASSETGTYSYEQYF.